The next 26 T cell receptor beta chains were all read from a single sample in a study of Ad26.COV2.S vaccination and SARS-CoV-2 variants. This sample's treatment: around 19 received Ad26.COV2.S at low or high dose, single or two shots; about 5 received placebo; per-sample allocation not given. Collection of samples fell on day 63 after the first vaccine or placebo injection. Sequencing was performed with immunoSEQ multiplex PCR; in TCRdb, only in-frame clones are kept and a portion is missing. The sample includes some 640,000 clones, roughly nine tenths of them seen just once. This sample comprised peripheral blood, obtained in a trial of Ad26.COV2.S vaccine versus placebo. Receptors were obtained from a person between 18 and 60 years old who received the Ad26.COV2.S COVID-19 vaccine or a placebo.

The V gene is TRBV6-5, the J gene TRBJ2-4; D unclear. This CDR3 comprises 15 residues. Trimming cost V 5 bases and J 0 bases, with 11 bases left between them. CDR1 is MNHEY, CDR2 SVGAGI, per germline. The CDR3 nucleotides are TGTGCCAGCAGTACCAGAGAGCTAGCCAAAAACATTCAGTACTTC. It codes for CASSTRELAKNIQYF.

The chain recombines TRBV7-9 with TRBJ1-4, with 7 bases lining up with TRBD1. The CDR3 sequence is 14 residues long. Trimming removed 6 bases from V and 6 bases from J; junction bases left unmatched: 7. Germline values: CDR1 SEHNR, CDR2 FQNEAQ (reference sequence). CDR3 loop: CASSSQGSDEKLFF. The CDR3 nucleotides read TGTGCCAGCAGTTCACAGGGGAGCGATGAAAAACTGTTTTTT. Drawing the rest from reference TRBV7-9 and TRBJ1-4, the complete variable domain is DTGVSQNPRHKITKRGQNVTFRCDPISEHNRLYWYRQTLGQGPEFLTYFQNEAQLEKSRLLSDRFSAERPKGSFSTLEIQRTEQGDSAMYLCASSSQGSDEKLFFGSGTQLSVL.

This chain joins TRBV10-2 and TRBJ1-1; TRBD1 agrees at 7 bases. Trimming removed 7 bases from V and 6 bases from J; junction bases left unmatched: 2. Per the germline V gene, CDR1 is WSHSY and CDR2 is SAAADI. The CDR3 runs to 11 residues. This CDR3 is CASNTGAEAFF. The CDR3 DNA sequence: TGCGCCAGCAACACAGGGGCTGAAGCTTTCTTT.

The gene calls are TRBV27 and TRBJ2-1, with TRBD2 identical over 7 bases. Trimming at V came to 3 bases and at J to 12 bases, leaving 14 bases not matched to a gene. The CDR3 runs to 15 residues. Germline V CDR1 and CDR2: MNHEY, SMNVEV (reference sequence). The CDR3 protein is CASSFVGGPHYRQFF. The CDR3 DNA sequence: TGTGCCAGCAGTTTCGTGGGAGGGCCTCACTATAGGCAGTTCTTC.

This chain joins TRBV19 and TRBJ2-7, with 7 bases lining up with TRBD1. This CDR3 region has 14 residues. Trimming removed 3 bases from V and 8 bases from J; junction bases left unmatched: 10. Per germline, CDR1 LNHDA and CDR2 SQIVND (reference sequence). CDR3 nucleotide sequence: TGTGCCAGTAGTATGCAGAACAGGGGTGGAAAGCAGTACTTC. Residues: CASSMQNRGGKQYF.

The chain is built from TRBV30 and TRBJ1-1; D is ambiguous. Trimming pared 0 bases from V and 0 bases from J, leaving 5 bases between. The CDR3 covers 13 residues. Germline V CDR1 and CDR2: GTSNPN, SVGIG (reference sequence). The CDR3 protein is CAWSVHLNTEAFF. In nucleotides, the CDR3 is TGTGCCTGGAGTGTACATTTGAACACTGAAGCTTTCTTT.

The V and J genes are TRBV3-1 (or the pseudogene TRBV3-2) and TRBJ2-2; no clear D gene. Trimming removed 0 bases from V and 11 bases from J, with 10 bases in between. The V gene's germline CDR1 is LGHDT and CDR2 YNNKEL (reference sequence). The CDR3 is 13 amino acids. CDR3 loop: CASSQDWQKELFF. DNA of the CDR3: TGTGCCAGCAGCCAAGATTGGCAGAAAGAGCTGTTTTTT.

The chain couples TRBV6-5 to TRBJ2-3, with D perhaps matching TRBD1 (5 bases). Germline values: CDR1 MNHEY, CDR2 SVGAGI. CDR3 length equals 11 residues. V was cut by 7 bases and J by 4 bases, with 6 bases left in between. The CDR3 region is CASIQADTQYF. The CDR3 DNA is TGTGCCAGCATACAGGCAGATACGCAGTATTTT.

The V gene is TRBV3-1 (or the pseudogene TRBV3-2), the J gene TRBJ2-7; 9 bases fit TRBD1. V trimming: 4 bases; J trimming: 4 bases; junction bases outside the gene matches: 14. Per the germline V gene, CDR1 is LGHDT and CDR2 is YNNKEL (reference sequence). The CDR3 is 17 amino acids. As DNA, the CDR3 is TGTGCCAGCAGCCGATTCCACGGACAGGGGAATTCGTACGAGCAGTACTTC. Encoded protein: CASSRFHGQGNSYEQYF.

The rearrangement uses TRBV9 and TRBJ1-6; no definite D call. V was shortened by 0 bases and J by 10 bases, with 11 bases between the two germline ends. Germline CDR1 reads SGDLS; CDR2 reads YYNGEE. The CDR3 contains 14 residues. This CDR3 is CASSVAGTGSPLHF. CDR3 nucleotide sequence: TGTGCCAGCAGCGTAGCCGGAACCGGGTCACCCCTCCACTTT. The variable domain in full, completed from reference TRBV9 and TRBJ1-6, reads DSGVTQTPKHLITATGQRVTLRCSPRSGDLSVYWYQQSLDQGLQFLIQYYNGEERAKGNILERFSAQQFPDLHSELNLSSLELGDSALYFCASSVAGTGSPLHFGNGTRLTVT.

This clone was seen just once. The chain links TRBV5-1 to TRBJ2-5; D not resolved. The germline V and J ends were trimmed by 0 bases and 4 bases, with 13 bases remaining between them. CDR1 and CDR2 from the germline V gene are SGHRS and YFSETQ. The CDR3 runs 15 residues. CDR3 sequence (DNA): TGCGCCAGCAGCTTGGGTGTGCCGGGCGGAGAGACCCAGTACTTC. Protein: CASSLGVPGGETQYF.

The V gene is TRBV24-1, the J gene TRBJ2-1; D remains ambiguous. V was shortened by 3 bases and J by 6 bases, with 17 bases between the two germline ends. The germline V gene has CDR1 KGHDR and CDR2 SFDVKD. The CDR3 length is 16 residues. Here the CDR3 DNA reads TGTGCCACCAGTGATACGCGGAAGCCCGGAGCCAATGAGCAGTTCTTC. Encoded protein: CATSDTRKPGANEQFF.

This chain joins TRBV9 and TRBJ1-4; no clear D. Per the germline V gene, CDR1 is SGDLS and CDR2 is YYNGEE. Trimming took 0 bases from V and 4 from J, leaving 7 bases between them. The CDR3 spans 14 residues. The CDR3 sequence is CASSVAGRNEKLFF. CDR3 nucleotides: TGTGCCAGCAGCGTAGCCGGGCGTAATGAAAAACTGTTTTTT.

This clone has only one observation. The CDR3 coding sequence is TGTGCCAGCAGTGATGCGACAGGGGCCTACGAGCAGTACTTC. The encoded protein is CASSDATGAYEQYF. V is TRBV25-1 and J is TRBJ2-7, with 8 bases lining up with TRBD1. Trimming removed 3 bases from V and 2 bases from J; junction bases left unmatched: 3. The germline CDR1 and CDR2 sequences are MGHDK and SYGVNS. The CDR3 is 14 residues long.

This clone was counted only a few times. At one boundary the junction diverges from the germline segment, which might be a read error. J is TRBJ2-7 and V is TRBV5-1; the D gene is possibly TRBD2 (5 bases). Germline V gene sequence: CDR1 SGHRS, CDR2 YFSETQ. This CDR3 comprises 14 residues. The CDR3 DNA reads as TGCGCCAGTAGCTTCGGACTGGTTCCGGGAGAGCAGTACTTC. It translates to CASSFGLVPGEQYF. Full variable domain (outside the CDR3, taken from reference TRBV5-1 and TRBJ2-7): KAGVTQTPRYLIKTRGQQVTLSCSPISGHRSVSWYQQTPGQGLQFLFEYFSETQRNKGNFPGRFSGRQFSNSRSEMNVSTLELGDSALYLCASSFGLVPGEQYFGPGTRLTVT.

The V call is TRBV11-2, the J call TRBJ2-1; maybe TRBD2 (6 bases). Between the trimmed V and J ends, which lost 3 bases and 9 bases, there was a span of 18 bases. CDR3 length equals 15 residues. The germline V gene has CDR1 SGHAT and CDR2 FQNNGV. The CDR3 loop reads CASSFQTGGASEQFF. The CDR3 DNA reads as TGTGCCAGCAGCTTTCAAACCGGGGGAGCCAGTGAGCAGTTCTTC.

V is TRBV19 and J is TRBJ2-7, with no clear D. CDR1 is LNHDA, CDR2 SQIVND, per germline (reference sequence). Trimming left V 8 bases short and J 5 bases short, with 13 bases between. The CDR3 covers 12 residues. The CDR3 DNA sequence: TGTGCCAGTTCCCCTACCGGCGACGAGCAGTACTTC. Translated, it gives CASSPTGDEQYF.

The J gene is TRBJ1-4, the V gene TRBV4-1, with D possibly being TRBD1 (5 bases). V was cut by 1 base and J by 8 bases, with 17 bases left in between. Germline loops: CDR1 MGHRA, CDR2 YSYEKL. CDR3 length: 16 residues. The CDR3 region has the DNA TGCGCCAGCAGCCAAGTCTCTCAGGGTTTAGAGGAAAAACTGTTTTTT. It encodes CASSQVSQGLEEKLFF.

The chain uses TRBV7-2 and TRBJ2-5; D not certain. The CDR3 is 13 residues long. The germline V gene encodes CDR1 SGHTA and CDR2 FQGNSA. The V end was cut by 5 bases, the J end by 5 bases, with 12 bases between. CDR3: CASSLGRWETQYF. The CDR3 DNA reads TGTGCCAGCAGCCTGGGTAGGTGGGAGACCCAGTACTTC.

The genes are TRBV11-2 and TRBJ2-5; the D is unclear. V dropped 4 bases and J dropped 5 bases, with 17 bases sitting between them. This CDR3 is built from 15 residues. Germline CDR1 SGHAT, CDR2 FQNNGV. The CDR3 here is CASSYDQRGRETQYF. In DNA form, the CDR3 reads TGTGCCAGCAGCTACGACCAGCGAGGAAGGGAGACCCAGTACTTC.

This clone was detected only once. The gene calls are TRBV15 and TRBJ1-2, with D possibly matching TRBD1 (5 bases). Trimming left V 1 base short and J 0 bases short, with 15 bases between. CDR1 is LNHNV and CDR2 is YYDKDF in the germline V gene (reference sequence). The CDR3 consists of 17 residues. CDR3 amino acids: CATSRAGASSANYGYTF. In nucleotides, the CDR3 is TGTGCCACCAGCAGAGCCGGGGCCAGCTCAGCTAACTATGGCTACACCTTC.

As concerns this clone: The same CDR3 also results from other DNA sequences found in this sample. The chain uses TRBV19 and TRBJ1-5; 7 bases map to TRBD1. CDR1 and CDR2 (germline): LNHDA, SQIVND (reference sequence). The CDR3 is made up of 13 amino acids. The V segment lost 4 bases and the J segment 7 bases; nucleotides outside the gene matches: 4. The CDR3 reads CASSTRGNQPQHF. DNA of the CDR3: TGTGCCAGTAGTACCAGGGGGAACCAGCCCCAGCATTTT.

Points on this clone: Other DNA sequences in the same sample also yield this CDR3. This rearrangement joins TRBV6-5 to TRBJ1-1; D is perhaps TRBD1 (5 bases). The germline V gene encodes CDR1 MNHEY and CDR2 SVGAGI. CDR3 length: 13 residues. V lost 7 bases and J 3 bases, leaving 12 bases between the germline ends. This CDR3 is CASNRGLYTEAFF. CDR3 DNA: TGTGCCAGCAATCGGGGACTCTACACTGAAGCTTTCTTT.

The gene calls are TRBV18 and TRBJ1-1; TRBD1 matches at 8 bases. With 5 bases clipped from V and 8 bases from J, the junction kept 10 bases outside the gene matches. The germline gives CDR1 KGHSH, CDR2 LQKENI. The CDR3 runs to 14 residues. The CDR3 DNA reads as TGTGCCAGCTCATCGACAGGGGACGGGACGGAAGCTTTCTTT. Translated, it gives CASSSTGDGTEAFF.

V usage is TRBV30 and J usage is TRBJ2-7; D unresolved. V dropped 0 bases and J dropped 5 bases, with 8 bases sitting between them. The CDR3 extends over 12 amino acids. Germline values: CDR1 GTSNPN, CDR2 SVGIG (reference sequence). CDR3 sequence reads: CAWSVHVNEQYF. CDR3 nucleotides: TGTGCCTGGAGTGTTCACGTCAACGAGCAGTACTTC. Combining the CDR3 with reference TRBV30 and TRBJ2-7 gives the whole variable domain SQTIHQWPATLVQPVGSPLSLECTVEGTSNPNLYWYRQAAGRGLQLLFYSVGIGQISSEVPQNLSASRPQDRQFILSSKKLLLSDSGFYLCAWSVHVNEQYFGPGTRLTVT.

Only one count was recorded for this clone. V gene TRBV24-1 combines with J gene TRBJ2-7; D remains unclear. Germline V gene sequence: CDR1 KGHDR, CDR2 SFDVKD. The CDR3 sequence is 12 residues long. Trimming took off 9 bases at V and 5 bases at J, with 13 bases between the two ends. The CDR3 nucleotides are TGTGCCACCGGAACAGTTACCAACGAGCAGTACTTC. Translation: CATGTVTNEQYF.